This entry lists 5 T cell receptor beta chains sequenced from one sample in a study of blood T cells in healthy people across ages. A second PCR, run for about 6 to 12 cycles, used a sample-barcoded 5' primer plus a J-beta primer mix. TCRdb processed the 5' RACE reads anew with MiXCR; each CDR3 protein has one entry. The sample holds around 1,800,000 distinct CDR3 sequences, roughly two fifths seen once. Sequences were obtained from blood. The receptors derive from a human donor in good health.

This clonotype was counted only a few times. The gene calls are TRBV13 and TRBJ2-3; 12 positions agree with TRBD2. Germline V lookup: CDR1 PRHDT, CDR2 FYEKMQ (reference sequence). The CDR3 contains 16 residues. V was pared by 3 bases and J by 3 bases, with 4 bases of the junction left unmatched. CDR3 nucleotide sequence: TGTGCCAGCAGCTTCGGGACTAGCGGGTTTACAGATACGCAGTATTTT. This sequence encodes CASSFGTSGFTDTQYF.

There are many counts of this clonotype. The rearrangement joins TRBV18 to TRBJ2-7; D gene unclear. The CDR3 extends over 13 amino acids. The germline gives CDR1 KGHSH, CDR2 LQKENI. V was shortened by 1 base and J by 0 bases, with 4 bases between the two germline ends. The CDR3 DNA reads as TGTGCCAGCTCACCACAGGTCTCCTACGAGCAGTACTTC. Protein: CASSPQVSYEQYF.

Note on this clonotype: One end of the junction fails to match germline, which may point to a read error. J is TRBJ2-2 and V is TRBV6-2 or TRBV6-3, with 7 nucleotides matching TRBD1. CDR3 size: 15 residues. The germline V gene has CDR1 MNHEY and CDR2 SVGEGT. The CDR3 bases are TGTGCCGGCAGCCCAGGGACAGACAACACCGGGGAGCTGTTTTTT. Its translation: CAGSPGTDNTGELFF.

V is TRBV7-2 and J is TRBJ2-3; 8 nucleotides match TRBD1. CDR3 length: 15 amino acids. J gave up 4 bases and V 4 bases, and 7 bases lay outside the gene matches. Per germline, CDR1 SGHTA and CDR2 FQGNSA. CDR3 in amino acids: CASSWTGTGADTQYF. CDR3 coding DNA: TGTGCCAGCAGCTGGACAGGGACCGGCGCAGATACGCAGTATTTT. Together with reference TRBV7-2 and TRBJ2-3, the CDR3 gives the full variable domain: GAGVSQSPSNKVTEKGKDVELRCDPISGHTALYWYRQSLGQGLEFLIYFQGNSAPDKSGLPSDRFSAERTGGSVSTLTIQRTQQEDSAVYLCASSWTGTGADTQYFGPGTRLTVL.

This clonotype was picked up a small number of times. The rearrangement links TRBV15 to TRBJ2-1, with TRBD2 matching over 16 bases. Germline V gene sequence: CDR1 LNHNV, CDR2 YYDKDF (reference sequence). The CDR3 runs 20 residues. V was pared by 1 base and J by 4 bases, with 10 bases of the junction left unmatched. The CDR3: CATSRAGLAGGPPTYNEQFF. The CDR3 DNA follows: TGTGCCACCAGCAGAGCGGGACTAGCGGGGGGGCCTCCCACATACAATGAGCAGTTCTTC.